This is a list of T cell receptor beta chains from one sample in a study of T cell repertoires in cytomegalovirus infection. TCRdb re-called the reads with MiXCR, one entry per CDR3 protein. The table has about 460,000 distinct CDR3 sequences, about 11% seen once. Sample: PBMCs. These receptors originate from a human donor in good health (CMV status not recorded). Some clones in this sample may be carry-over from other donors' samples. The CDR3 runs from the conserved cysteine through the conserved F or W. D genes are given only for firm matches. The size of a clone is reported for some rows only, either as once, few or many, or as a class for expanded clones.

d_call	v_call	j_call	clone_size	cdr3_length	cdr3_nt	cdr3_aa
TRBD1	TRBV18	TRBJ2-3	NA	18	TGTGCCAGCTCACCGACAGGGTTCTATGTTGGAGCCACAGATACGCAGTATTTT	CASSPTGFYVGATDTQYF
NA	TRBV9	TRBJ2-7	many	16	TGTGCCAGCAGCGAGTCCCTGAGGGGGAGCTCCTACGAGCAGTACTTC	CASSESLRGSSYEQYF
TRBD1	TRBV29-1	TRBJ2-5	NA	22	TGCAGCGTCCCTAAACTCCTAAACAGGGACAGGTCGTTGCGGGAAACGAGGGAGACCCAGTACTTC	CSVPKLLNRDRSLRETRETQYF
NA	TRBV5-6	TRBJ1-1	few	13	TGTGCCAGCAATATGGGGGCGGACACTGAAGCTTTCTTT	CASNMGADTEAFF
TRBD1	TRBV20-1	TRBJ2-7	NA	14	TGCAGTGCTAGTCAGGGGGCGGCTCACTACGAGCAGTACTTC	CSASQGAAHYEQYF
NA	TRBV5-4	TRBJ2-1	many	16	TGTGCCAGCAGCTCCCCGGGAGACCTCTCCTACAATGAGCAGTTCTTC	CASSSPGDLSYNEQFF
NA	TRBV24-1	TRBJ2-5	few	15	TGTGCCACCAGTGATTCCCGGGGGGCAGGAGAGACCCAGTACTTC	CATSDSRGAGETQYF
NA	TRBV20-1	TRBJ2-5	NA	14	TGCAGTGCTCAAGAAACAGGGGAGGGAGAGACCCAGTACTTC	CSAQETGEGETQYF
NA	TRBV6-1	TRBJ1-5	NA	13	TGTGCCAGCAGCACAGGGTACAGACAGCCCCAGCATTTT	CASSTGYRQPQHF
NA	TRBV15	TRBJ2-3	few	13	TGTGCCACCAGCTTCGGACTCTCAGATACGCAGTATTTT	CATSFGLSDTQYF
NA	TRBV3-1	TRBJ1-2	few	14	TGTGCCAGCAGCCGGACCGATGTCAACTATGGCTACACCTTC	CASSRTDVNYGYTF
NA	TRBV29-1	TRBJ1-1	few	11	TGCGGGGGGGTTACGAACACTGAAGCTTTCTTT	CGGVTNTEAFF
NA	TRBV7-8	TRBJ2-7	many	13	TGTGCCAGCAGCTTTGAATTCGGGGTCGAGCAGTACTTC	CASSFEFGVEQYF
NA	TRBV30	TRBJ1-1	NA	14	TGTGCCTGGAGTTTGACAAGCTCTAACACTGAAGCTTTCTTT	CAWSLTSSNTEAFF
NA	TRBV6-1	TRBJ1-6	NA	14	TGTGCCAGCAGTGATGGAGGGGGTAGTTCACCCCTCCACTTT	CASSDGGGSSPLHF
NA	TRBV25-1	TRBJ1-2	many	15	TGTGCCAGCAGTGAACGTCGATCCCCAATTGATGGCTACACCTTC	CASSERRSPIDGYTF